The rows below give T cell receptor beta chains drawn from one sample of a study of regulatory T cells in long-lasting Graves disease. From the multiplex PCR reads, TCRdb called clonotypes with MiXCR, one entry per CDR3 protein. This table has about 400,000 distinct CDR3 sequences, around 21% appearing once. The source was peripheral blood mononuclear cells (PBMCs), collected when the disease was refractory, from a patient treated with antithyroid drugs. The receptors derive from a female donor with Graves disease. Each CDR3 is given with its conserved first and last residue. D genes are given only for firm matches. The size field is filled for only some rows; it gives once, few, many or a size class.

CDR3aa	CDR3nt	d_gene	abundance	v_gene	j_gene
CASSPPGYGYTF	TGTGCCAGCAGCCCCCCGGGGTATGGCTACACCTTC	NA	many	TRBV7-2	TRBJ1-2
CASSDSDRVYGYTF	TGTGCCAGTAGTGATTCGGACAGGGTTTATGGCTACACCTTC	TRBD1	many	TRBV2	TRBJ1-2
CASSIQGAGNTEAFF	TGTGCCAGTAGCATCCAAGGGGCAGGGAACACTGAAGCTTTCTTT	NA	few	TRBV19	TRBJ1-1
CASSERGGITYEQYF	TGTGCCAGCAGTGAGCGCGGGGGGATAACCTACGAGCAGTACTTC	TRBD2	NA	TRBV25-1	TRBJ2-7
CATSRIEGGFYGYTF	TGTGCCACCAGCAGAATAGAGGGGGGATTCTATGGCTACACCTTC	NA	many	TRBV15	TRBJ1-2
CASSNLPGREQYF	TGTGCCAGCTCTAACCTGCCGGGGCGCGAGCAGTACTTC	NA	NA	TRBV18	TRBJ2-7
CASRTAGRNTEAFF	TGTGCCAGCAGAACAGCGGGACGGAACACTGAAGCTTTCTTT	NA	few	TRBV27	TRBJ1-1
CSVQGREAFF	TGCAGCGTTCAGGGTCGCGAAGCTTTCTTT	NA	few	TRBV29-1	TRBJ1-1
CASSQTNIFGTEAFF	TGTGCCAGCAGCCAAACAAACATTTTTGGCACTGAAGCTTTCTTT	NA	few	TRBV13	TRBJ1-1
CASSPHGPQIGGDYGYTF	TGCGCCAGCAGCCCCCACGGACCTCAAATCGGAGGGGACTATGGCTACACCTTC	NA	few	TRBV4-3	TRBJ1-2